This T cell receptor beta chain derives from a study of CD8 T cells in Susac syndrome. CDR3 length: 14 amino acids. Trimming removed 0 bases at V and 5 bases at J, with 12 bases between. Germline loops: CDR1 SGHRS, CDR2 YFSETQ. The authors reverse transcribed roughly 0.5 to 1 ug RNA with random hexamers. MiXCR was run by TCRdb on the immunoSEQ multiplex PCR reads, yielding one entry per CDR3 protein. Counted here are about 130,000 distinct CDR3 sequences, 90% to 95% occurring once; the ten biggest clones make up around 0.078%. Source material: CD4+ T cells from PBMCs. The rearrangement joins TRBV5-1 to TRBJ2-7; no clear D. The clonotype comes from a human donor in good health. CDR3 sequence (DNA): TGCGCCAGCAGCTTGGCACCGAAGGGCGACGAGCAGTACTTC. Translating it yields CASSLAPKGDEQYF.